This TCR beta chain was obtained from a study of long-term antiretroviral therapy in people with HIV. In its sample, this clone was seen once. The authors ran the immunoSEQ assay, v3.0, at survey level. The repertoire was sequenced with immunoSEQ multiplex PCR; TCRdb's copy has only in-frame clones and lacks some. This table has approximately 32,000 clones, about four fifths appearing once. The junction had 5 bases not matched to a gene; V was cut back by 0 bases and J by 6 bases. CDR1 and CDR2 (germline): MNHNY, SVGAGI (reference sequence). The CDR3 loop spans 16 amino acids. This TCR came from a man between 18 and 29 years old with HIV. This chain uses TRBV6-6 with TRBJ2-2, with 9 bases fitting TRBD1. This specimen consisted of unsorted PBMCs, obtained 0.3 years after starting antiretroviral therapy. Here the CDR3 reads CASSYSGTGHAGELFF. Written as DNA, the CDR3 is TGTGCCAGCAGTTACTCCGGGACAGGGCACGCCGGGGAGCTGTTTTTT.